This T cell receptor (beta chain) was captured in a study of T cells after posttransplantation cyclophosphamide. V lost 1 base to trimming and J lost 5 bases; unmatched junction nucleotides: 3. Germline V gene data show CDR1 as LNHNV and CDR2 as YYDKDF (reference sequence). This CDR3 comprises 15 residues. Findings and limits, study-wide: Skin or GI-infiltrating T cells shared few TRB sequences with blood.

As for this clone: The antigen is not known.

Repertoires were generated with immunoSEQ multiplex PCR, while TCRdb's copy carries only in-frame clones and drops some. The top ten hold around 3.2% of the sample, which has approximately 45,000 clones, about 91% seen once. The clonotype originates from a woman aged 45-65 years in good health and a related stem cell transplant donor. Sequenced sample: PBMCs. This chain joins TRBV15 and TRBJ1-1; 11 nucleotides align to TRBD1. CDR3 residues: CATSRGGQGETEAFF. The DNA of the CDR3 is TGTGCCACCAGCAGAGGGGGACAGGGGGAAACTGAAGCTTTCTTT.